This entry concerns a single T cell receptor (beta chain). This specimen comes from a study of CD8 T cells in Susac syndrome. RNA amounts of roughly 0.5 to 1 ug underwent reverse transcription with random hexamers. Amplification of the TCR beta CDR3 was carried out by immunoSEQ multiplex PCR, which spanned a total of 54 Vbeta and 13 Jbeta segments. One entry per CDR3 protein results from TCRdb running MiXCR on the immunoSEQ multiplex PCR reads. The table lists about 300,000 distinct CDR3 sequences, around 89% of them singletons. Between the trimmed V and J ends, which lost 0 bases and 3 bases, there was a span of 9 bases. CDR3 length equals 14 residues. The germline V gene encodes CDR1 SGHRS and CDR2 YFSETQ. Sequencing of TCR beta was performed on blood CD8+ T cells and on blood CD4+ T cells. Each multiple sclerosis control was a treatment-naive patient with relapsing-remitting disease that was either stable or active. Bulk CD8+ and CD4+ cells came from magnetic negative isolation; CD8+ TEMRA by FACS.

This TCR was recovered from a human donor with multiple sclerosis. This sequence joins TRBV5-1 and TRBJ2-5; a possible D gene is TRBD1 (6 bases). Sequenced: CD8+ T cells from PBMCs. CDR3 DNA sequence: TGCGCCAGCAGCTTGGTGCCAGGGGAAGAGACCCAGTACTTC. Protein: CASSLVPGEETQYF.